This T cell receptor (beta chain) was recovered during a study of identical twins. Study-wide results and limits: Clonotypes of the beta chain that were abundant in cord blood carried fewer insertions (memory repertoires showed none). It was possible that invariant MAIT and iNKT cells partly confounded the zero-insertion analyses. Monozygotic twin pairs showed more out-of-frame TCR alpha sharing than models estimated.

There are 15 residues in the CDR3. TCRdb reanalysed the 5' RACE reads using MiXCR and keeps one entry per CDR3 protein. The data show roughly 470,000 distinct CDR3 sequences, 13% to 15% seen once. This clonotype was observed many times. The antigen remains undetermined. One end of the junction does not line up with germline, which may come from a read error. These data were also filed under a second study, of yellow fever vaccine responses in identical twins.

Sequenced material: CD4+ T cells sorted from blood. The TCR sequence derives from a woman between 18 and 30 years old in good health. The genes are TRBV12-3 or TRBV12-4 and TRBJ2-5; 8 nucleotides match TRBD2. The CDR3 sequence is CASSLGTSGRETQYF. CDR3 DNA sequence: TGTGCCAGCAGCTTAGGAACTAGCGGTAGAGAGACCCAGTACTTC.